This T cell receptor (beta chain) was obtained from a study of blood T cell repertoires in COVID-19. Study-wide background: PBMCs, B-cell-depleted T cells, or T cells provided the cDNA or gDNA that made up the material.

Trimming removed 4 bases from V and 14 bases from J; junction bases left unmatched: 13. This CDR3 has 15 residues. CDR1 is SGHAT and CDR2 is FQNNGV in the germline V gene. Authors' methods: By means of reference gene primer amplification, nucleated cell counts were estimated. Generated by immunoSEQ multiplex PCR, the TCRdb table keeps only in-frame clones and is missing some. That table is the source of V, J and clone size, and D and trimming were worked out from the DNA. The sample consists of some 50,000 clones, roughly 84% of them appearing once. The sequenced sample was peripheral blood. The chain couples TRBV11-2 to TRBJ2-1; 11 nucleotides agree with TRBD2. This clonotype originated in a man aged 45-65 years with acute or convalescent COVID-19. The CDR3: CASSSTPGGSGGEFF. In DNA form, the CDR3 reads TGTGCCAGCAGCTCCACCCCCGGGGGTAGCGGGGGGGAGTTCTTC.